This TCR beta chain was identified during a study of blood T cells in healthy people across ages. Findings of the study overall: Older age went with lower TCR beta diversity per million T cells, in a roughly linear way.

A word on this clonotype: Its antigen is unknown.

A second PCR, run for roughly 7 to 11 cycles, used a sample-barcoded 5' primer plus a J-beta primer mix. TCRdb re-analysed the 5' RACE reads in MiXCR, keeping a single row per CDR3 protein. The sample holds approximately 2,000,000 distinct CDR3 sequences, approximately 39% seen once. V lost 4 bases, J lost 2 bases, and 14 bases lay in between. CDR1 LGHNT and CDR2 FRNRAP come from the germline V gene. The CDR3 has 15 residues. The V gene is TRBV12-5, the J gene TRBJ1-1; D may be TRBD1 (6 bases). The sequencing sample was made of blood. The origin of this receptor is a human donor in good health. CDR3 sequence (DNA): TGTGCTAGTGGTTATCCACTGGGACAAAACACTGAAGCTTTCTTT. As protein: CASGYPLGQNTEAFF.